One sample yielded the 11 T cell receptor beta chains listed below, sequenced in a study of T cell clones after liver transplantation (dated by TCRdb to about 2019). Receptor amplification or capture employed the immunoSEQ multiplex PCR assay. In TCRdb, the immuneACCESS table is reduced to in-frame sequences with V and J assigned. These tables do not hold every clone; where another copy was compared, an unresolved V gene accounts for under half, and the others remain unexplained. The sample table shows some 45,000 clones, and around 83% are seen once. 2.5% of the sample lies in the top ten. Sequencing used CD4+ T cells from blood, obtained 24 months after liver transplant. The source of these receptors is a human patient who received a liver transplant. After a transplant, some of the T cells may come from the graft donor.

The gene calls are TRBV5-6 and TRBJ2-3, with 8 bases that match TRBD1. CDR1 and CDR2 from the germline V gene are SGHDT and YYEEEE. V trimming: 6 bases; J trimming: 3 bases; junction bases outside the gene matches: 9. This CDR3 spans 15 amino acids. CDR3 sequence: CASTQTGVSTDTQYF. CDR3 coding DNA: TGTGCCAGCACCCAGACAGGGGTTTCGACAGATACGCAGTATTTT.

J is TRBJ2-3 and V is TRBV6-6; D is undetermined. Germline V gene sequence: CDR1 MNHNY, CDR2 SVGAGI (reference sequence). V lost 5 bases, J lost 6 bases, and 15 bases lay in between. CDR3 length: 14 amino acids. In nucleotides, the CDR3 is TGTGCCAGCAGTCCCTTACCTCGTCGGGATACGCAGTATTTT. Its translation is CASSPLPRRDTQYF.

The chain combines TRBV7-2 with TRBJ1-5, with TRBD1 as a possible D gene (5 bases). The CDR3 has 15 residues. V lost 5 bases to trimming and J lost 1 base, with 12 bases between them. Germline V CDR1 and CDR2: SGHTA, FQGNSA. CDR3 nucleotide sequence: TGTGCCAGCAGCATTCAGGGAGTAAGCAATCAGCCCCAGCATTTT. Its protein product is CASSIQGVSNQPQHF.

This clone was detected only once. The chain couples TRBV2 to TRBJ2-7; D gene unclear. V lost 1 base and J 2 bases, leaving 18 bases between the germline ends. Germline-derived CDR1 and CDR2 are SNHLY and FYNNEI. The CDR3 has 17 amino acids. This chain's CDR3 is CASSEDPFPTTPYEQYF. Here the CDR3 DNA reads TGTGCCAGCAGTGAAGATCCCTTTCCGACCACTCCCTACGAGCAGTACTTC.

The J gene is TRBJ1-4, the V gene TRBV6-6, with D perhaps matching TRBD1 (5 bases). V was shortened by 7 bases and J by 7 bases, with 19 bases between the two germline ends. CDR1 and CDR2 (germline): MNHNY, SVGAGI (reference sequence). The CDR3 consists of 15 residues. The CDR3 region is CASKPQWGTGEKLFF. CDR3 sequence (DNA): TGTGCCAGCAAACCTCAGTGGGGGACGGGTGAAAAACTGTTTTTT.

The rearrangement links TRBV20-1 to TRBJ1-2; D remains ambiguous. CDR1 and CDR2 (germline): DFQATT, SNEGSKA (reference sequence). The CDR3 runs 10 residues. The ends were cut back, 6 bases at V and 6 bases at J, with 8 bases in the middle. The CDR3 here is CSAQLNGYTF. The CDR3 DNA reads TGCAGTGCCCAGTTGAATGGCTACACCTTC.

In regard to this clone: One junction end disagrees with the germline gene, perhaps due to a read error. The chain carries TRBV5-1 and TRBJ2-2, with unresolved D. Germline V lookup: CDR1 SGHRS, CDR2 YFSETQ. This CDR3 region has 15 residues. DNA of the CDR3: TGCGCCAGCAGATCCCGCGAAGCGAAGACCGGGGAGCTGTTTTTT. Translated, it gives CASRSREAKTGELFF.

The chain has TRBV30 and TRBJ2-7; 7 bases map to TRBD2. There are 12 residues in the CDR3. Germline CDR1 reads GTSNPN; CDR2 reads SVGIG (reference sequence). With 5 bases clipped from V and 6 bases from J, the junction kept 7 bases outside the gene matches. As DNA, the CDR3 is TGTGCCTGGTCGACTAGCCGGCCCGAGCAGTACTTC. It is translated as CAWSTSRPEQYF. The variable domain in full, completed from reference TRBV30 and TRBJ2-7, reads SQTIHQWPATLVQPVGSPLSLECTVEGTSNPNLYWYRQAAGRGLQLLFYSVGIGQISSEVPQNLSASRPQDRQFILSSKKLLLSDSGFYLCAWSTSRPEQYFGPGTRLTVT.

This clone was detected once. V usage is TRBV2 and J usage is TRBJ2-7, with 12 bases matching TRBD2. Germline V gene data show CDR1 as SNHLY and CDR2 as FYNNEI. The CDR3 has 15 amino acids. Germline trimming cut 4 bases from V and 4 bases from J; bases unmatched to any gene: 5. CDR3 residues: CASSGLTSGSYEQYF. Here the CDR3 DNA reads TGTGCCAGCAGTGGTTTGACTAGCGGGAGTTACGAGCAGTACTTC.

This clone occurred a few times. The junction shows a germline mismatch at one end, possibly a read error. The genes are TRBV2 and TRBJ1-1; 9 nucleotides match TRBD1. The CDR3 sequence is 12 residues long. Germline CDR1 SNHLY, CDR2 FYNNEI. Written as DNA, the CDR3 is TGTGCCAGCACCAGGAGTGGGACAGGGACAGACTTT. It specifies CASTRSGTGTDF.

This sequence joins TRBV30 and TRBJ2-3; 8 bases line up with TRBD2. CDR1 is GTSNPN, CDR2 SVGIG, per germline (reference sequence). The junction had 9 bases not matched to a gene; V was cut back by 3 bases and J by 1 base. CDR3 length equals 16 residues. CDR3 loop: CAWSYVGTSRTDTQYF. The CDR3 nucleotides are TGTGCCTGGAGCTATGTGGGGACTAGTCGCACAGATACGCAGTATTTT.